In this sample, the clone carrying this T cell receptor (beta chain) turned up a few times. Its target is not known. The record originates from a study of T-cell memory formation after mild COVID-19. Broader study findings: Mostly located in CM and EM were contracting CD4+ clones, with contracting CD8+ clones located in EMRA.

TCRdb used MiXCR to reprocess the 5' RACE reads, holding one entry per CDR3 protein. The sample contains tens of thousands of distinct CDR3 sequences, roughly 13% of which appear only once. Germline loops: CDR1 MNHNS, CDR2 SASEGT. The CDR3 runs 18 residues. The trim removed 4 bases at V and 0 bases at J, leaving 5 bases unmatched. V gene TRBV6-1 combines with J gene TRBJ2-2; 13 positions agree with TRBD2. Input material: PBMCs or a T cell subset sorted from them (not recorded which). The TCR sequence derives from an adult woman who had mild COVID-19 (a few samples of this study predate the infection). Cell type and time point are not known. DNA of the CDR3: TGTGCCAGCAGTGGGCTGGGACTAGCGGGACCGAACACCGGGGAGCTGTTTTTT. It encodes CASSGLGLAGPNTGELFF.